The 7 T cell receptor beta chains presented below share a single source sample, sequenced in a study of early T cells in non-severe SARS-CoV-2 infection. A single record per CDR3 protein comes from TCRdb applying MiXCR to the 5' RACE reads. Here the sample spans 75,000 to 95,000 distinct CDR3 sequences, 15% to 20% being singletons. The specimen was whole blood, collected at baseline. Receptors originate from an adult who was a healthcare worker with PCR-confirmed SARS-CoV-2 infection or an uninfected control (not recorded which).

The gene calls are TRBV5-1 and TRBJ1-1, with 7 nucleotides matching TRBD1. CDR1 and CDR2 from the germline V gene are SGHRS and YFSETQ. V was clipped by 4 bases and J by 1 base; unmatched bases: 19. The CDR3 is made up of 19 amino acids. The chain's CDR3 is CASSRNGQASVLPNTEAFF. CDR3 DNA sequence: TGCGCCAGCAGCAGGAATGGACAGGCGTCGGTACTTCCGAACACTGAAGCTTTCTTT. Full variable domain (rest looked up from reference TRBV5-1 and TRBJ1-1): KAGVTQTPRYLIKTRGQQVTLSCSPISGHRSVSWYQQTPGQGLQFLFEYFSETQRNKGNFPGRFSGRQFSNSRSEMNVSTLELGDSALYLCASSRNGQASVLPNTEAFFGQGTRLTVV.

This clonotype was found a few times. The V gene is TRBV10-3, the J gene TRBJ1-1; D is uncertain. Looked up from germline, CDR1 is ENHRY and CDR2 is SYGVKD. V was cut by 1 base and J by 1 base, with 1 base left in between. The CDR3 sequence is 12 residues long. As DNA, the CDR3 is TGTGCCATCAGTGAGTGGAACACTGAAGCTTTCTTT. Encoded protein: CAISEWNTEAFF.

This clonotype was counted ten times or more. This rearrangement joins TRBV5-1 to TRBJ1-1; D is undetermined. The V and J ends lost 5 bases and 6 bases respectively, with 8 bases between them. The CDR3 has 11 residues. Germline values: CDR1 SGHRS, CDR2 YFSETQ. The CDR3 coding sequence is TGCGCCAGCAGGTTCGACCCTGAAGCTTTCTTT. Translating gives CASRFDPEAFF.

This clonotype was recorded many times. This chain links TRBV4-1 with TRBJ2-4; D gene unclear. The CDR3 length is 14 residues. CDR1 is MGHRA and CDR2 is YSYEKL in the germline V gene. V lost 0 bases, J lost 7 bases, and 10 bases lay in between. The chain's CDR3 is CASSQDEDRNIQYF. CDR3 coding DNA: TGCGCCAGCAGCCAAGATGAGGACCGGAACATTCAGTACTTC.

This chain connects TRBV5-4 to TRBJ2-3, with 8 bases that match TRBD2. Germline V gene lookup returns CDR1 SGHNT and CDR2 YYREEE (reference sequence). The CDR3 spans 16 residues. J was trimmed by 4 bases and V by 3 bases; bases with no gene match: 10. The CDR3 sequence: CASSSLAGGNADTQYF. The CDR3 nucleotides are TGTGCCAGCAGCTCTCTCGCGGGAGGTAACGCAGATACGCAGTATTTT.

There are a few counts of this clonotype. The chain joins TRBV6-2 or TRBV6-3 to TRBJ2-1, with TRBD2 identical over 10 bases. Germline V gives CDR1 MNHEY, CDR2 SVGEGT. V shed 0 bases, J shed 7 bases, and the junction held 6 bases outside the gene matches. This CDR3 is 16 amino acids long. In DNA form, the CDR3 reads TGTGCCAGCAGTTACTCGAGTAGCGGGAGGAGGAATGAGCAGTTCTTC. Amino acids: CASSYSSSGRRNEQFF.

The chain uses TRBV12-3 or TRBV12-4 and TRBJ2-2; TRBD2 aligns across 12 bases. With V trimmed by 6 bases and J by 13 bases, 9 bases remained unmatched. The CDR3 contains 14 residues. In DNA form, the CDR3 reads TGTGCCAGCAGACGAACATCGACTAGCGGGAGGCTGTTTTTT. Translation: CASRRTSTSGRLFF.